The 3 T cell receptor beta chains below come from one sample, sequenced in a study of cytomegalovirus exposure and HLA in healthy donors. Use of 60 Vbeta and 13 Jbeta primers characterized the PCR. The protocol was immunoSEQ multiplex PCR, while the TCRdb copy is restricted to in-frame clones and leaves out a portion. Among tens of thousands of clones listed, around 82% were seen once. Sequenced sample: PBMCs. The receptors were sampled from a young man in good health and CMV-seropositive.

The chain carries TRBV6-5 and TRBJ2-7, with 11 bases lining up with TRBD2. There are 15 residues in the CDR3. The V segment lost 5 bases and the J segment 4 bases; nucleotides outside the gene matches: 7. CDR1 and CDR2 from the germline V gene are MNHEY and SVGAGI. The CDR3 bases are TGTGCCAGCAGTCGGACCCTAGCGGGGGGTTACGAGCAGTACTTC. Residues: CASSRTLAGGYEQYF.

The DNA of the CDR3 is TGCAGCGCGAGTAAAACAACAGGGGCTACTGAAGCTTTCTTT. Translated: CSASKTTGATEAFF. V gene TRBV29-1 combines with J gene TRBJ1-1; 7 nucleotides match TRBD1. CDR1 is SQVTM, CDR2 ANQGSEA, per germline. V was clipped by 7 bases and J by 5 bases; unmatched bases: 13. CDR3 length: 14 residues.

The chain carries TRBV4-1 and TRBJ1-5; TRBD1 agrees at 8 bases. CDR1 and CDR2 (germline): MGHRA, YSYEKL. The CDR3 covers 15 residues. With 1 base clipped from V and 7 bases from J, the junction kept 6 bases outside the gene matches. The CDR3 here is CASSQVQGAGQPQHF. The CDR3 nucleotides read TGCGCCAGCAGCCAAGTCCAGGGGGCCGGCCAGCCCCAGCATTTT.